Following are 21 T cell receptor beta chains from one sample sequenced in a study of cytomegalovirus exposure and HLA in healthy donors. The primer mix had 60 Vbeta and 13 Jbeta primers. Measured with immunoSEQ multiplex PCR; TCRdb has only the in-frame clones, and not every one. This sample has fewer than 250,000 clones, with roughly 80% found just once. Sequencing was done on a sample of PBMCs. The receptor source for this set is a woman aged 25 to 39 in good health and CMV-seropositive.

The chain recombines TRBV4-1 with TRBJ1-2, with 8 bases matching TRBD1. This CDR3 is built from 14 residues. Unmatched junction bases numbered 3, after V lost 2 bases and J lost 4 bases. The V gene's germline CDR1 is MGHRA and CDR2 YSYEKL. CDR3 protein: CASSQTGGVYGYTF. The DNA of the CDR3 is TGCGCCAGCAGCCAAACAGGGGGAGTCTATGGCTACACCTTC.

The chain employs TRBV6-1 and TRBJ1-1, with 7 bases identical to TRBD1. The CDR3 length is 14 residues. V was pared by 1 base and J by 3 bases, with 2 bases of the junction left unmatched. Germline CDR1 MNHNS, CDR2 SASEGT. DNA for the CDR3: TGTGCCAGCAGTGAAGGCAGGGGGTACACTGAAGCTTTCTTT. It codes for CASSEGRGYTEAFF.

Notes on this clone: Compared with germline, one end of the junction differs, possibly owing to a read error. This CDR3 is CSSSLGSGIGHGELFF. The CDR3 DNA sequence: TGTTCCAGCAGCTTAGGTAGCGGGATAGGACACGGGGAGCTGTTTTTT. The chain is built from TRBV7-9 and TRBJ2-2; TRBD2 agrees at 8 bases. CDR1 and CDR2 from the germline V gene are SEHNR and FQNEAQ (reference sequence). The CDR3 covers 16 residues.

The count of this clone is one. V and J are TRBV11-2 and TRBJ2-7; D is possibly TRBD2 (6 bases). The germline CDR1 and CDR2 sequences are SGHAT and FQNNGV. The CDR3 extends over 12 amino acids. Trimming cost V 5 bases and J 6 bases, with 11 bases left between them. The CDR3 DNA reads TGTGCCAGCAGCCCACCCGGGGGCGAGCAGTACTTC. Translating it yields CASSPPGGEQYF.

This chain uses TRBV7-9 with TRBJ2-1, with 7 positions matching TRBD2. Germline V gene data show CDR1 as SEHNR and CDR2 as FQNEAQ (reference sequence). The trim removed 4 bases at V and 8 bases at J, leaving 11 bases unmatched. This CDR3 has 15 residues. The CDR3 protein is CASSSSRELNHEQFF. The CDR3, as DNA: TGTGCCAGCAGCTCCTCGCGGGAGCTAAACCATGAGCAGTTCTTC. The variable domain in full, completed from reference TRBV7-9 and TRBJ2-1, reads DTGVSQNPRHKITKRGQNVTFRCDPISEHNRLYWYRQTLGQGPEFLTYFQNEAQLEKSRLLSDRFSAERPKGSFSTLEIQRTEQGDSAMYLCASSSSRELNHEQFFGPGTRLTVL.

This chain links TRBV10-1 with TRBJ2-2; D uncertain. Looked up from germline, CDR1 is WNHNN and CDR2 is SYGVQD (reference sequence). The CDR3 is made up of 12 amino acids. The V end was cut by 6 bases, the J end by 3 bases, with 5 bases between. The CDR3: CASSTDTGELFF. The DNA of the CDR3 is TGCGCCAGCAGCACTGACACCGGGGAGCTGTTTTTT.

V gene TRBV4-2 combines with J gene TRBJ1-1; the match to TRBD1 covers 9 bases. The CDR3 totals 15 residues. In germline, CDR1 is LGHNA, CDR2 YNFKEQ. Losses at the gene ends were 4 bases for V and 4 bases for J; bases not matched to a gene: 7. The DNA of the CDR3 is TGTGCCAGCAGCCTACAGGGGGCGGAAGGCACTGAAGCTTTCTTT. Translation: CASSLQGAEGTEAFF.

This clone came up many times. Within the sample, other DNA sequences also encode this same CDR3. The CDR3 nucleotides are TGTGCCAGCAGGCCCGGGACAGGGGCCGGGGGGAACTATGGCTACACCTTC. This sequence encodes CASRPGTGAGGNYGYTF. J is TRBJ1-2 and V is TRBV28, with TRBD1 matching 10 bases. With V trimmed by 6 bases and J by 2 bases, 12 bases remained unmatched. The CDR3 runs to 17 residues. From germline, CDR1 is MDHEN and CDR2 SYDVKM.

This clone has only one observation. The V call is TRBV7-2, the J call TRBJ1-1; 8 bases are a match to TRBD1. Germline V gene sequence: CDR1 SGHTA, CDR2 FQGNSA. The ends lost 5 bases at V and 10 bases at J; junction bases unmatched: 6. The CDR3 has 12 residues. The DNA of the CDR3 is TGTGCCAGCAGCGCGAGGACAGGGATAGCTTTCTTT. This sequence encodes CASSARTGIAFF.

For the CDR3, the DNA is TGTGCCAGCAGCTTACTTAGCGACTACAATGAGCAGTTCTTC. It yields the protein CASSLLSDYNEQFF. The chain joins TRBV7-6 to TRBJ2-1, with D tentatively TRBD2 (5 bases). This CDR3 spans 14 amino acids. Per germline, CDR1 SGHVS and CDR2 FNYEAQ. The V end lost 2 bases, the J end lost 3 bases, and 8 bases lay between the germline ends.

The rearrangement joins TRBV7-6 to TRBJ1-3; weak D call: TRBD1 (5 bases). Germline V gene lookup returns CDR1 SGHVS and CDR2 FNYEAQ. The CDR3 is 15 residues long. Trimming left V 0 bases short and J 3 bases short, with 9 bases between. The CDR3 protein is CASSLAETVGNTIYF. CDR3 DNA sequence: TGTGCCAGCAGCTTAGCCGAGACAGTTGGAAACACCATATATTTT. The variable domain in full, with the rest retrieved from reference TRBV7-6 and TRBJ1-3, is GAGVSQSPRYKVTKRGQDVALRCDPISGHVSLYWYRQALGQGPEFLTYFNYEAQQDKSGLPNDRFSAERPEGSISTLTIQRTEQRDSAMYRCASSLAETVGNTIYFGEGSWLTVV.

The J gene is TRBJ2-1, the V gene TRBV11-2, with a weak D call TRBD1 (5 bases). V was shortened by 6 bases and J by 5 bases, with 11 bases between the two germline ends. The CDR3 contains 13 residues. CDR1 is SGHAT, CDR2 FQNNGV, per germline. In DNA, the CDR3 is TGTGCCAGCAGACCCGTGACAGACAATGAGCAGTTCTTC. Protein: CASRPVTDNEQFF.

This clone was observed a few times. The gene calls are TRBV11-2 and TRBJ2-7; 10 bases are a match to TRBD2. V trimming: 5 bases; J trimming: 6 bases; junction bases outside the gene matches: 10. Germline values: CDR1 SGHAT, CDR2 FQNNGV. The CDR3 has 15 amino acids. Here the CDR3 DNA reads TGTGCCAGCAGCCCAGCTAGCGGGAGCTTGGGCGAGCAGTACTTC. The encoded protein is CASSPASGSLGEQYF.

The J gene is TRBJ2-2, the V gene TRBV7-9; TRBD2 might be the D (6 bases). Germline CDR1 is SEHNR and CDR2 is FQNEAQ (reference sequence). Trimming removed 2 bases at V and 1 base at J, with 14 bases between. The CDR3 spans 17 residues. Here the CDR3 DNA reads TGTGCCAGCAGCTTACCTCGAATAGCGGAGAACACCGGGGAGCTGTTTTTT. Translated: CASSLPRIAENTGELFF.

The chain couples TRBV5-5 to TRBJ2-7, with 7 bases fitting TRBD2. There are 14 residues in the CDR3. The J segment lost 7 bases and the V segment lost 0 bases, leaving 7 bases of the junction unmatched. CDR1 and CDR2 (germline): SGHKS, YYEKEE (reference sequence). The CDR3 DNA follows: TGTGCCAGCAGCTTGGGGACGGGGGGTAGTGAGCAGTACTTC. Translation gives CASSLGTGGSEQYF.

This clone was counted between two and nine times. The chain employs TRBV14 and TRBJ1-4, with D perhaps TRBD1 (5 bases). CDR1 is SGHDN and CDR2 is FVKESK in the germline V gene. Trimming took 4 bases from V and 5 from J, leaving 8 bases between them. This CDR3 contains 13 residues. The CDR3 DNA reads as TGTGCCAGCAGCCCCGGGGGGAATGAAAAACTGTTTTTT. Translating gives CASSPGGNEKLFF.

The chain combines TRBV28 with TRBJ2-1; 9 bases are a match to TRBD2. Germline trimming cut 3 bases from V and 2 bases from J; bases unmatched to any gene: 17. Germline loops: CDR1 MDHEN, CDR2 SYDVKM. The CDR3 is made up of 20 amino acids. The CDR3 sequence: CASSFPSRGFGGRAYNEQFF. Written as DNA, the CDR3 is TGTGCCAGCAGTTTCCCCTCCCGAGGCTTTGGCGGGAGGGCCTACAATGAGCAGTTCTTC.

The J gene is TRBJ2-7, the V gene TRBV11-2; D is perhaps TRBD1 (6 bases). The V end lost 0 bases, the J end lost 6 bases, and 9 bases lay between the germline ends. CDR3 length equals 13 residues. Germline V CDR1 and CDR2: SGHAT, FQNNGV. Here the CDR3 DNA reads TGTGCCAGCAGCTTAGAAAGAGGGGGCGAGCAGTACTTC. Translation: CASSLERGGEQYF.

This sequence joins TRBV21-1 and TRBJ1-1; the table gives TRBD1 as D, unverified against the DNA. TRBV21-1 is noted as a pseudogene. The CDR3 length is 13 residues. CDR3 residues: CASSGPRNTEAFF. CDR3 nucleotides: TGTGCCAGCAGCGGGCCCCGGAACACTGAAGCTTTCTTT.

The table lists this clone with a few counts. The chain uses TRBV5-5 and TRBJ1-3; D not certain. Trimming removed 2 bases at V and 2 bases at J, with 14 bases between. The CDR3 has 16 amino acids. From germline, CDR1 is SGHKS and CDR2 YYEKEE (reference sequence). CDR3 sequence (DNA): TGTGCCAGCAGCTTCTCGCCGGTCAACCCTGGAAACACCATATATTTT. The encoded protein is CASSFSPVNPGNTIYF.

The chain combines TRBV21-1 with TRBJ2-7; the D call of TRBD1 is as the table states it, not checked on the DNA. TRBV21-1 represents a pseudogene. This CDR3 is built from 17 residues. Here the CDR3 DNA reads TGTGCCAGCAGCAGCTCGAACCCGGGACAAGGACCCTACGAGCAGTACTTC. Its protein is CASSSSNPGQGPYEQYF.